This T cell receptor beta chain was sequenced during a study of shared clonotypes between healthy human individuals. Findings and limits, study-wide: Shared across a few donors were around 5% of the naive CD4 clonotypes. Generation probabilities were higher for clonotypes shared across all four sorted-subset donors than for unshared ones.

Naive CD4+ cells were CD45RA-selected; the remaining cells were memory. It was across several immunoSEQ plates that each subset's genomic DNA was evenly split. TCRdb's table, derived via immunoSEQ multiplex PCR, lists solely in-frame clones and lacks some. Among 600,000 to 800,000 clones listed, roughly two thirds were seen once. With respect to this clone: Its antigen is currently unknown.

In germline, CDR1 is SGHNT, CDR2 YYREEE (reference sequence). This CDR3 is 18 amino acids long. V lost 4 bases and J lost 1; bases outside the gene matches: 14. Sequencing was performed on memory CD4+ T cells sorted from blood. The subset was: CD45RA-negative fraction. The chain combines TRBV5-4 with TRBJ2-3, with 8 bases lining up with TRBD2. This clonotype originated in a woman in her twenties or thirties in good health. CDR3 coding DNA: TGTGCCAGCAGCCCCGGCAGCGGGAGAGGGATGGGCACAGATACGCAGTATTTT. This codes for CASSPGSGRGMGTDTQYF.